This TCR beta chain stems from a study of cytomegalovirus exposure and HLA in healthy donors. PCR used 60 Vbeta primers and 13 Jbeta primers. Assay used: immunoSEQ multiplex PCR; TCRdb lists only in-frame clones, some missing. The sample has 180,000 or so clones, 80% to 90% seen once; the top ten hold around 0.8%. This clone was seen more than once but under ten times. The germline V gene has CDR1 LGHNA and CDR2 YSLEER. CDR3 length equals 15 residues. Trimming removed 0 bases at V and 7 bases at J, with 15 bases between. Material for sequencing was PBMCs. This chain connects TRBV4-3 to TRBJ1-2; D is ambiguous. This TCR was sampled from a woman aged 18-29 years in good health and CMV-seronegative. CDR3: CASSQDTGKGTGYTF. CDR3 in DNA: TGCGCCAGCAGCCAAGATACGGGTAAAGGAACTGGCTACACCTTC.